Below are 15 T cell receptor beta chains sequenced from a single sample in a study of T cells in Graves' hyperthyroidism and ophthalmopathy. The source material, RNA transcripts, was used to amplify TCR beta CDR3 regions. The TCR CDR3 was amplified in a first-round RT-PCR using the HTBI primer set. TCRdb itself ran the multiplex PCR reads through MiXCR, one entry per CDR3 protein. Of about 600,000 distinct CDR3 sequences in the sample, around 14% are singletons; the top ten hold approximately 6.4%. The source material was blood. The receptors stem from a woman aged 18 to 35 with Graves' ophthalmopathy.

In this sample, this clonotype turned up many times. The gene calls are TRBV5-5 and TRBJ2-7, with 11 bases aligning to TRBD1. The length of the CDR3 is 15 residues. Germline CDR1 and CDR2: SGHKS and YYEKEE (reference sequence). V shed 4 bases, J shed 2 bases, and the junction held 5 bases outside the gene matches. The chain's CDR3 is CASSLGQGGTYEQYF. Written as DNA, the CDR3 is TGTGCCAGCAGCCTGGGACAGGGGGGAACCTACGAGCAGTACTTC.

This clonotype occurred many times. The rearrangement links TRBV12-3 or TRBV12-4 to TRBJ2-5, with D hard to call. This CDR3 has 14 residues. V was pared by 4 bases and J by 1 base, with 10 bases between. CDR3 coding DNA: TGTGCCAGCAGTTCCCGCCAGGCCCAAGAGACCCAGTACTTC. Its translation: CASSSRQAQETQYF.

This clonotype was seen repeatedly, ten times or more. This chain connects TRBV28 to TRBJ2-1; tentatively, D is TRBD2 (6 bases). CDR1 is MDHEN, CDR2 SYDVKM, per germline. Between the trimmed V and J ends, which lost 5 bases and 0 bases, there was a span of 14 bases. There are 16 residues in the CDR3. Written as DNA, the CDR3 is TGTGCCAGCAGTGTATTCGGGAGCAGCTCCTACAATGAGCAGTTCTTC. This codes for CASSVFGSSSYNEQFF.

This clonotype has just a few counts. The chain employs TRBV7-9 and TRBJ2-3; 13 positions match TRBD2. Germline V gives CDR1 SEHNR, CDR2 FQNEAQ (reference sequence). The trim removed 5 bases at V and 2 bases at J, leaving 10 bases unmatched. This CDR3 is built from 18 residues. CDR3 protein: CASSELAGGPWNTDTQYF. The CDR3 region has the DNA TGTGCCAGCAGCGAACTAGCGGGAGGGCCTTGGAACACAGATACGCAGTATTTT.

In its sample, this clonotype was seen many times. The CDR3 coding sequence is TGTGCCAGCAGCGCCCCGGGACAGGGGAGTTATGGCTACACCTTC. Protein product: CASSAPGQGSYGYTF. The chain is built from TRBV28 and TRBJ1-2, with TRBD1 matching 10 bases. The CDR3 covers 15 residues. V lost 6 bases to trimming and J lost 5 bases; unmatched junction nucleotides: 9. In germline, CDR1 is MDHEN, CDR2 SYDVKM.

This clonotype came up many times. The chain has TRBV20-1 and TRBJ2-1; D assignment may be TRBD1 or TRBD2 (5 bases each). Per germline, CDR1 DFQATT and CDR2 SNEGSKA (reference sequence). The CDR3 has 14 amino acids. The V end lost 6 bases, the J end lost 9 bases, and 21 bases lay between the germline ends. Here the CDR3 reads CSAAGADIIGEQFF. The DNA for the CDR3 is TGCAGTGCCGCCGGGGCTGACATTATCGGTGAGCAGTTCTTC.

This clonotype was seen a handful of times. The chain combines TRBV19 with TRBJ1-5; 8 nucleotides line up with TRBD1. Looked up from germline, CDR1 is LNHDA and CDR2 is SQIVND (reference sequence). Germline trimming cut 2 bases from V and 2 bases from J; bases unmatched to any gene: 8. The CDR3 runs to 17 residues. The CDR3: CASSIPATGGGNQPQHF. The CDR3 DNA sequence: TGTGCCAGTAGTATACCCGCCACAGGGGGGGGCAATCAGCCCCAGCATTTT.

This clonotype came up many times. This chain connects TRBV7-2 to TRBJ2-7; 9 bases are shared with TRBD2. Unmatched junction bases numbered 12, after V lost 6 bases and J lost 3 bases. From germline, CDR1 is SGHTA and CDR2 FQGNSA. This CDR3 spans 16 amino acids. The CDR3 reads CASSPHQTSGLYEQYF. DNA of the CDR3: TGTGCCAGCAGTCCACACCAAACTAGCGGGCTCTACGAGCAGTACTTC.

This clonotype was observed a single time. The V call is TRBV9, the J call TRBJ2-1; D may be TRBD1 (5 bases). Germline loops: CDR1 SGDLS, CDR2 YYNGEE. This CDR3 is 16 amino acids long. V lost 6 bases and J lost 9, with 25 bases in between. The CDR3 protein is CASNRQPREYHSEQFF. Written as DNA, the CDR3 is TGTGCCAGCAACCGACAGCCCCGCGAGTACCACAGTGAGCAGTTCTTC. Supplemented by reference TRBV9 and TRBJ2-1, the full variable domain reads DSGVTQTPKHLITATGQRVTLRCSPRSGDLSVYWYQQSLDQGLQFLIQYYNGEERAKGNILERFSAQQFPDLHSELNLSSLELGDSALYFCASNRQPREYHSEQFFGPGTRLTVL.

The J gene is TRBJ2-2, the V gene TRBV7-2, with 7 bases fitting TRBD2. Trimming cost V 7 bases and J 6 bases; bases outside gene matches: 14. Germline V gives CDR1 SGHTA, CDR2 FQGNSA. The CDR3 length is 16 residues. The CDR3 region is CASTPPGQGGAGELFF. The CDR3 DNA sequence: TGTGCCAGCACCCCCCCGGGCCAGGGAGGGGCCGGGGAGCTGTTTTTT.

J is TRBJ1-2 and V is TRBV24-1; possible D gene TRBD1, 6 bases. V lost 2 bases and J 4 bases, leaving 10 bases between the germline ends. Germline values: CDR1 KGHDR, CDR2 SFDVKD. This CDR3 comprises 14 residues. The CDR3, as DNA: TGTGCCACCAGTGATTGGGGGGCGAGCTATGGCTACACCTTC. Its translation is CATSDWGASYGYTF.

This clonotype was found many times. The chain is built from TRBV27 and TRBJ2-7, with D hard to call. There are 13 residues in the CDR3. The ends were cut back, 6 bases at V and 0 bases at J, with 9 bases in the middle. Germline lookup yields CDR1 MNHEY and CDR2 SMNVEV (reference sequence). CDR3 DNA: TGTGCCAGCAGCCCGTCGAACTCCTACGAGCAGTACTTC. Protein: CASSPSNSYEQYF.

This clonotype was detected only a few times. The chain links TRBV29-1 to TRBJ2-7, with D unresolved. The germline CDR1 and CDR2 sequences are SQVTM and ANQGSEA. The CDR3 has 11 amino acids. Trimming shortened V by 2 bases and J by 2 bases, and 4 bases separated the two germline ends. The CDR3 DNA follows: TGCAGCGTTGAATCTGCCTACGAGCAGTACTTC. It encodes CSVESAYEQYF.

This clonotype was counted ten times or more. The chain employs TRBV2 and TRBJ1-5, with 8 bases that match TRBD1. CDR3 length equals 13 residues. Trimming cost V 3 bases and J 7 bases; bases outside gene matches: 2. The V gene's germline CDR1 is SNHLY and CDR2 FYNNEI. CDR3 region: CASSEGQVQPQHF. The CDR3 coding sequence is TGTGCCAGCAGTGAGGGACAGGTCCAGCCCCAGCATTTT.

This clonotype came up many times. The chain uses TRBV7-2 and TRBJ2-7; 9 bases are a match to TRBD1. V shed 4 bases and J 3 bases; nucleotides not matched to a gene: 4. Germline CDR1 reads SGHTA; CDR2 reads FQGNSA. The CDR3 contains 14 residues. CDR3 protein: CASSYRQGGYEQYF. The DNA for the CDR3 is TGTGCCAGCAGCTATCGACAGGGGGGCTACGAGCAGTACTTC.